This T cell receptor (beta chain) was sequenced in a study of T-cell memory formation after mild COVID-19. This clonotype showed up just a few times. Its cognate antigen is unknown. TCRdb fed the 5' RACE reads into MiXCR, producing one record per CDR3 protein. The data contain about 350,000 distinct CDR3 sequences, approximately 27% of them singletons. Germline-derived CDR1 and CDR2 are DFQATT and SNEGSKA (reference sequence). The CDR3 extends over 12 amino acids. Study-wide results and limits: Clones that contracted from day 15 to 85 had balanced CD4/CD8; later expanders were CD4+ biased.

This sequence joins TRBV20-1 and TRBJ2-7; TRBD1 aligns across 9 bases. The sequence came from an adult woman who had mild COVID-19 (a few samples of this study predate the infection). Cell type and time point are not known. Sequenced material: PBMCs or a T cell subset sorted from them (not recorded which). The CDR3 nucleotides are TGCAGCCCGGGACAGGGCCCTGGCGAGCAGTACTTC. Translated: CSPGQGPGEQYF.